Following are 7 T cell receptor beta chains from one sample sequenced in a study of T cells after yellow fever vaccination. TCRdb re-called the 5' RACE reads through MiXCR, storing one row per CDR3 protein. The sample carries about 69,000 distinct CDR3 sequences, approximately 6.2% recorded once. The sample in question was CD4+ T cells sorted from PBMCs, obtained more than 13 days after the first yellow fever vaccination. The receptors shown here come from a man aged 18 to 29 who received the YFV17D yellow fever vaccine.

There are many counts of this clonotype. CDR3 DNA sequence: TGTGCCAGCAGTTTAAGGACTCCCGGTTACGAGCAGTACGTC. Translated, it gives CASSLRTPGYEQYV. V is TRBV12-3 or TRBV12-4 and J is TRBJ2-7; a possible D gene is TRBD2 (5 bases). Deletions cut 2 bases from V and 4 bases from J, with 12 bases between. The CDR3 has 14 residues.

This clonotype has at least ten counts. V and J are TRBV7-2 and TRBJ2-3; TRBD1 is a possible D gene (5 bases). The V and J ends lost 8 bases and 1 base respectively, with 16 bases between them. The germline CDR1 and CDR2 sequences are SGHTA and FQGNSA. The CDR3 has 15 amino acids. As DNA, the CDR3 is TGTGCCAGCCGCGTGGGGCGCCTGGGCACAGATACGCAGTATTTT. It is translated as CASRVGRLGTDTQYF.

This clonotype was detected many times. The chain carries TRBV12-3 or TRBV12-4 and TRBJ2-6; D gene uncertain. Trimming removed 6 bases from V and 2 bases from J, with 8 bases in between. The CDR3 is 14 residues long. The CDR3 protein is CASSLGAGANVLTF. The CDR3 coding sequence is TGTGCCAGCAGCCTAGGTGCTGGGGCCAACGTCCTGACTTTC.

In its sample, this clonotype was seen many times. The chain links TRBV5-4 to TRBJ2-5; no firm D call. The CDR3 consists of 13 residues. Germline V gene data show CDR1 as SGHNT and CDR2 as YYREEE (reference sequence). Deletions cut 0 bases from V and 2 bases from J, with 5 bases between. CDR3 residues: CASSLARQETQYF. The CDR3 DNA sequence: TGTGCCAGCAGCTTGGCTAGACAAGAGACCCAGTACTTC.

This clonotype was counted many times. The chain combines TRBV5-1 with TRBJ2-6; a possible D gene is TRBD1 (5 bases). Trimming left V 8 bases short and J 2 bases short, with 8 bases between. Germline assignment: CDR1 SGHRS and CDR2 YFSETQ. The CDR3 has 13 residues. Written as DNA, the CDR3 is TGCGCCAGTAGCAGGGCTGGGGCCAACGTCCTGACTTTC. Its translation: CASSRAGANVLTF.

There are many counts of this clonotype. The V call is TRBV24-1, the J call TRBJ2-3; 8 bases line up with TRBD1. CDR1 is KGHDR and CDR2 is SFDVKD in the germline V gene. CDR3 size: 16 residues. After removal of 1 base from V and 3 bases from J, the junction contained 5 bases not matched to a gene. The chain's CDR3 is CATSDLPGTGTDTQYF. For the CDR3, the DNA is TGTGCCACCAGTGATTTACCCGGGACAGGAACAGATACGCAGTATTTT.

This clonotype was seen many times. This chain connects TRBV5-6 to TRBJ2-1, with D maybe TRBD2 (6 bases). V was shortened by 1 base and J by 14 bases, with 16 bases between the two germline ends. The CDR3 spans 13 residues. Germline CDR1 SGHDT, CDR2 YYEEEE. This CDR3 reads CASSLTSSGGKFF. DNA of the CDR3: TGTGCCAGCAGCTTGACTAGCTCTGGCGGGAAGTTCTTC.